This TCR beta chain was sequenced for a study of regulatory T cells in long-lasting Graves disease. Time point specified: newly diagnosed GD, antithyroid drugs for less than 3 months. With RNA extracted from PBMCs as input, the TCR library was made. CDR3-region Arm-PCR and iRepertoire HTBI primers produced the TCR beta libraries. TCRdb reprocessed the multiplex PCR reads with MiXCR, giving one entry per CDR3 protein. Of hundreds of thousands of distinct CDR3 sequences listed, around 15% are singletons. In this sample, this clonotype turned up many times. The CDR3 loop spans 16 amino acids. Germline V gives CDR1 DFQATT, CDR2 SNEGSKA (reference sequence). V lost 3 bases to trimming and J lost 0 bases; unmatched junction nucleotides: 8. These sequences were also reported in another study, on T cells in Graves' hyperthyroidism and ophthalmopathy.

The chain uses TRBV20-1 and TRBJ1-2; 9 nucleotides line up with TRBD1. This specimen was peripheral blood mononuclear cells (PBMCs), taken at new diagnosis, from a patient treated with antithyroid drugs. The receptor's source is a man aged 40-49 years with Graves disease. CDR3 protein: CSASLTQGAANYGYTF. DNA of the CDR3: TGCAGTGCTAGTCTCACACAGGGGGCTGCTAACTATGGCTACACCTTC.